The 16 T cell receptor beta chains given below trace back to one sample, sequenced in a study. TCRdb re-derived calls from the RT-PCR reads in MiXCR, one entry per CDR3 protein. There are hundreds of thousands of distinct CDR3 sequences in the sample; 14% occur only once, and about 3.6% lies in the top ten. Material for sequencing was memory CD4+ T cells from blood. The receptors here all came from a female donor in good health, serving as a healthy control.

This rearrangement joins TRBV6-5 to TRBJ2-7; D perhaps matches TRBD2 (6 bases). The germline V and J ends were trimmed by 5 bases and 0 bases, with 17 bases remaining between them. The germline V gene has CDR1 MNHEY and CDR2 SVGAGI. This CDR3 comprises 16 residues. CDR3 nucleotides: TGTGCCAGCAGTCGCTCCATCTTAGCGGCCTCCTACGAGCAGTACTTC. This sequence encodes CASSRSILAASYEQYF.

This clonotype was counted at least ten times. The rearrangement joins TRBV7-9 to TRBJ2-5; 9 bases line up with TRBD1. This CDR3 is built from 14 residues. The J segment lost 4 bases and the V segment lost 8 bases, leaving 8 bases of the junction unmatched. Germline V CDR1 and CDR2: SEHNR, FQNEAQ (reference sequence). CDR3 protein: CASRPTGGRETQYF. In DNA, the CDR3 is TGTGCCAGCCGCCCGACAGGGGGTAGAGAGACCCAGTACTTC.

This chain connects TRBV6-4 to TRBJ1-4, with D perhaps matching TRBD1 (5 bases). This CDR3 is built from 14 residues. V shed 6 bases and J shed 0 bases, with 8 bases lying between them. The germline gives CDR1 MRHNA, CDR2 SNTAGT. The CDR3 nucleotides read TGTGCCAGCAGGAGGGACGCAACTAATGAAAAACTGTTTTTT. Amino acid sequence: CASRRDATNEKLFF.

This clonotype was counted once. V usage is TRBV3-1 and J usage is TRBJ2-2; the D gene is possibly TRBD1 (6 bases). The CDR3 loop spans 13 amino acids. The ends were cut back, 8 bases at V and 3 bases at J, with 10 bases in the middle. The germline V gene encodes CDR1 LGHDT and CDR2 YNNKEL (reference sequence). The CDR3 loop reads CASGQQYTGELFF. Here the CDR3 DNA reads TGTGCCAGCGGACAGCAATACACCGGGGAGCTGTTTTTT.

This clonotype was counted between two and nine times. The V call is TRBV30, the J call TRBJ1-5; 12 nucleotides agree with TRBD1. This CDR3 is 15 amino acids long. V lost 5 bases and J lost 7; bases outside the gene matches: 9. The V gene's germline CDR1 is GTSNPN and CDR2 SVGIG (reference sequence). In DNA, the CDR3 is TGTGCCTGGTCCGGGACAGGGGGCGCGGTACAGCCCCAGCATTTT. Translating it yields CAWSGTGGAVQPQHF.

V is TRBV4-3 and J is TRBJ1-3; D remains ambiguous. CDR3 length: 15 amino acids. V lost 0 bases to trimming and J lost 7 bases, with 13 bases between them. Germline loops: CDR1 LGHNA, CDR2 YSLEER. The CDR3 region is CASSQENNFRNTIYF. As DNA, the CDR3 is TGCGCCAGCAGCCAAGAGAACAACTTCAGGAACACCATATATTTT.

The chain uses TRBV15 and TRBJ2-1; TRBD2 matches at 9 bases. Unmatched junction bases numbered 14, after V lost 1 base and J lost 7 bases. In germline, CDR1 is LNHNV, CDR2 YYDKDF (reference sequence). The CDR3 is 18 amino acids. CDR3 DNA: TGTGCCACCAGCAGAGGGGGGGCCGGGACTAGCTTTATAAATGAGCAGTTCTTC. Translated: CATSRGGAGTSFINEQFF.

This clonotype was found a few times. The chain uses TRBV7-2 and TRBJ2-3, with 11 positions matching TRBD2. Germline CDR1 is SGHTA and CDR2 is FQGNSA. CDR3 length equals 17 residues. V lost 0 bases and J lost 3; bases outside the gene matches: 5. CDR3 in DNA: TGTGCCAGCAGCTTAGCGGGAATAGCGGGAGGGACAGATACGCAGTATTTT. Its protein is CASSLAGIAGGTDTQYF.

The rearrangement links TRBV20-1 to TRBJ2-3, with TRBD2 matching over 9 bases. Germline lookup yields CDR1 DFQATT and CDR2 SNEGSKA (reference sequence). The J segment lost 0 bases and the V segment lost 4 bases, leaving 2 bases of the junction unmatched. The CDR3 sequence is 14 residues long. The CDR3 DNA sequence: TGCAGTGCTACAAGCGGGGGGAGCACAGATACGCAGTATTTT. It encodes CSATSGGSTDTQYF.

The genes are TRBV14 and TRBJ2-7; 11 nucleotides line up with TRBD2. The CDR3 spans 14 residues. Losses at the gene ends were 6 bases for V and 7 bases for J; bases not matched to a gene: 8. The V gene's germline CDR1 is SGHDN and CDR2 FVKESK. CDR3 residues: CASRRTSGSKEQYF. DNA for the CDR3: TGTGCCAGCAGAAGGACTAGCGGGTCTAAGGAGCAGTACTTC.

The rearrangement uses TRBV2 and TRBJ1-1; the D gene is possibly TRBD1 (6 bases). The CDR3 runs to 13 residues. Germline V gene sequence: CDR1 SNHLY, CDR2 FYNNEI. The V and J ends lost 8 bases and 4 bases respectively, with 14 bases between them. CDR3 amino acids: CASGGGRSTEAFF. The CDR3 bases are TGTGCCAGCGGAGGGGGGAGGTCCACTGAAGCTTTCTTT.

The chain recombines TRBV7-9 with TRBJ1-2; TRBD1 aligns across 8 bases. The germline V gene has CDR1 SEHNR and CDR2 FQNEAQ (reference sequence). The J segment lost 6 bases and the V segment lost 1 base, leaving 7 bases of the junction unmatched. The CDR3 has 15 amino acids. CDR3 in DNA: TGTGCCAGCAGCTTAGACGACAGGGGTTCAGATGGCTACACCTTC. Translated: CASSLDDRGSDGYTF.

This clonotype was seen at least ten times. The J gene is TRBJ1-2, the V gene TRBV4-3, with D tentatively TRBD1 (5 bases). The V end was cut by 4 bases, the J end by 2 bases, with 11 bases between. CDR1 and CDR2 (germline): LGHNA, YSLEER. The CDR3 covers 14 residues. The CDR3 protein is CASSPRGGNYGYTF. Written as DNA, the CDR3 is TGCGCCAGCAGCCCCCGTGGGGGAAACTATGGCTACACCTTC.

The CDR3 sequence is CASSSGPQGFEAFF. CDR3 sequence (DNA): TGTGCCAGCAGCTCGGGACCGCAAGGCTTTGAAGCTTTCTTT. V and J are TRBV5-6 and TRBJ1-1, with a weak D call TRBD1 (5 bases). CDR3 length equals 14 residues. The germline V gene encodes CDR1 SGHDT and CDR2 YYEEEE. Trimming removed 3 bases at V and 7 bases at J, with 16 bases between. Combining the CDR3 with reference TRBV5-6 and TRBJ1-1 gives the whole variable domain DAGVTQSPTHLIKTRGQQVTLRCSPKSGHDTVSWYQQALGQGPQFIFQYYEEEERQRGNFPDRFSGHQFPNYSSELNVNALLLGDSALYLCASSSGPQGFEAFFGQGTRLTVV.

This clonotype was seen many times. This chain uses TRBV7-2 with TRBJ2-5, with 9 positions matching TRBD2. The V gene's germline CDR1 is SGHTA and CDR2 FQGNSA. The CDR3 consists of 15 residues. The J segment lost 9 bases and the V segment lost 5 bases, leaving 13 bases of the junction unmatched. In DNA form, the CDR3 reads TGTGCCAGCAGCCCTAGGCCCGGCGGGAGGGAGGCCCAGTACTTC. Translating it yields CASSPRPGGREAQYF.

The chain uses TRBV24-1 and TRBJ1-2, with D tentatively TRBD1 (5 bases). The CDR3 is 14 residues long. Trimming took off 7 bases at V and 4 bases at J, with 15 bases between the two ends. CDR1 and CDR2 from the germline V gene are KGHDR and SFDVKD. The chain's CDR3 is CATRSNRNFYGYTF. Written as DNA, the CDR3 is TGTGCCACCAGGTCAAACAGGAACTTCTATGGCTACACCTTC.